This TCR beta chain was observed in a study of radiotherapy plus CTLA-4 blockade in lung cancer. Study context: Across the patients, objective responses occurred in about 18%, and disease control in roughly 31%. Broader study findings: TCR clones of tumor origin grew in blood after radiotherapy plus ipilimumab. Among reported predictors of response, early blood T cell clone dynamics with interferon-beta performed best.

Assay used: immunoSEQ multiplex PCR; TCRdb lists only in-frame clones, some missing. The data hold 53,000 or so clones, with 80% to 90% observed a single time. Of note for this clone: Its antigen is undetermined. The sample contains more than one DNA sequence encoding this CDR3.

Treatment of patients with chemo-refractory metastatic non-small-cell lung cancer consisted of focal radiation plus CTLA-4 blockade with ipilimumab. CDR1 MDHEN and CDR2 SYDVKM come from the germline V gene. The V end lost 2 bases, the J end lost 4 bases, and 5 bases lay between the germline ends. The CDR3 is 12 amino acids. This clonotype originated in a human donor with non-small cell lung cancer that progressed on radiotherapy plus ipilimumab. Some clones in this sample may be carry-over from other donors' samples. Sequences were derived from peripheral blood, sampled from a patient treated with radiotherapy plus ipilimumab. The chain links TRBV28 to TRBJ1-2; D is undetermined. CDR3 sequence reads: CASSLRLYGYTF. The CDR3 region has the DNA TGTGCCAGCAGTTTAAGACTCTATGGCTACACCTTC.